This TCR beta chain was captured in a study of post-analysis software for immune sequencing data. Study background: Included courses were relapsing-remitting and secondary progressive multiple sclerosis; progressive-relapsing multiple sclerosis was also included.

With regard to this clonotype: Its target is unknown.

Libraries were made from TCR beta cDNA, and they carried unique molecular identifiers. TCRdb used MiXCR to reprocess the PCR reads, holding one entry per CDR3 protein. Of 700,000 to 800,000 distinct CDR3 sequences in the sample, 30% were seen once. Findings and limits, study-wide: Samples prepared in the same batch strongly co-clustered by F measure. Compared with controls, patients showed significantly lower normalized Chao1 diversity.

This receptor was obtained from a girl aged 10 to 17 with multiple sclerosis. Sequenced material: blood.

The CDR3 here is CASSLEASGGIYNEQFF. DNA for the CDR3: TGTGCCAGCAGCTTAGAGGCTAGCGGGGGGATTTACAATGAGCAGTTCTTC. The chain uses TRBV7-2 and TRBJ2-1, with TRBD2 matching 11 bases. J gave up 4 bases and V 1 base, and 6 bases lay outside the gene matches. This CDR3 is built from 17 residues. Germline loops: CDR1 SGHTA, CDR2 FQGNSA. Drawing the rest from reference TRBV7-2 and TRBJ2-1, the complete variable domain is GAGVSQSPSNKVTEKGKDVELRCDPISGHTALYWYRQSLGQGLEFLIYFQGNSAPDKSGLPSDRFSAERTGGSVSTLTIQRTQQEDSAVYLCASSLEASGGIYNEQFFGPGTRLTVL.